The rows below give T cell receptor beta chains drawn from one sample of a study of blood T cell repertoires in COVID-19. This table comes from immunoSEQ multiplex PCR, and its TCRdb copy is limited to in-frame clones, with some not included. The profile shows 250,000 to 300,000 clones, 81% of them singletons. Sequencing input: peripheral blood. The receptor source for this set is a woman aged 55-69 years with active or convalescent COVID-19. Each CDR3 is given with its conserved first and last residue. The order of the fields is D gene, J gene, clone size, V gene, CDR3 DNA, CDR3 protein. D genes are given only for firm matches. Some rows have no size entry. The others give once, few or many, or a class for an expanded clone.

d_gene: TRBD1; j_gene: TRBJ1-4; abundance: -; v_gene: TRBV7-2; CDR3nt: TGTGCCAGCAGCTCACCCACCAGGGGGCGCGGTGAAAAACTGTTTTTT; CDR3aa: CASSSPTRGRGEKLFF
d_gene: TRBD1; j_gene: TRBJ1-5; abundance: -; v_gene: TRBV7-2; CDR3nt: TGTGCCAGCAGCTTAGTCGGGACAGGGGGCGGGCAGCCCCAGCATTTT; CDR3aa: CASSLVGTGGGQPQHF
d_gene: -; j_gene: TRBJ2-1; abundance: -; v_gene: TRBV5-8; CDR3nt: TGTGCCAGCGGAGCCGGGACAAACTACAATGAGCAGTTCTTC; CDR3aa: CASGAGTNYNEQFF
d_gene: -; j_gene: TRBJ1-1; abundance: once; v_gene: TRBV2; CDR3nt: TGTGCCAGCCAGGAGGCACGGCGAGATGAAGCTTTCTTT; CDR3aa: CASQEARRDEAFF
d_gene: -; j_gene: TRBJ2-7; abundance: -; v_gene: TRBV27; CDR3nt: TGTGCCAGCAGTTCGACAGGAAGCTCCTACGAGCAGTACTTC; CDR3aa: CASSSTGSSYEQYF
d_gene: -; j_gene: TRBJ1-4; abundance: once; v_gene: TRBV19; CDR3nt: TGTGCCAGTAGTGCCCGGGGGGCGGTAAGAGGAGAAAAACTGTTTTTT; CDR3aa: CASSARGAVRGEKLFF
d_gene: -; j_gene: TRBJ1-1; abundance: -; v_gene: TRBV6-5; CDR3nt: TGTGCCAGTCAGATGAACATGAACACTGAAGCTTTCTTT; CDR3aa: CASQMNMNTEAFF
d_gene: -; j_gene: TRBJ1-1; abundance: -; v_gene: TRBV5-8; CDR3nt: TGTGCCAGCAGCTTGGCCGAGCCCGGCGGTGAAGCTTTCTTT; CDR3aa: CASSLAEPGGEAFF
d_gene: TRBD2; j_gene: TRBJ2-3; abundance: -; v_gene: TRBV15; CDR3nt: TGTGCCACCAGCAGGACTAGCGGGATAGCAGATACGCAGTATTTT; CDR3aa: CATSRTSGIADTQYF
d_gene: TRBD1; j_gene: TRBJ1-2; abundance: -; v_gene: TRBV6-5; CDR3nt: TGTGCCAGCAACTCGGGACAGGGGGATGGCTACACCTTC; CDR3aa: CASNSGQGDGYTF
d_gene: -; j_gene: TRBJ2-4; abundance: once; v_gene: TRBV12-5; CDR3nt: TGTGCTAGTGGTTTGGGAGAGCCGGGATTAGCCAAAAACATTCAGTACTTC; CDR3aa: CASGLGEPGLAKNIQYF
d_gene: TRBD2; j_gene: TRBJ2-1; abundance: once; v_gene: TRBV6-5; CDR3nt: TGTGCCAGCTCAACTAGCGGGGGGGTCAATGAGCAGTTCTTC; CDR3aa: CASSTSGGVNEQFF
d_gene: -; j_gene: TRBJ2-7; abundance: -; v_gene: TRBV27; CDR3nt: TGTGCCAGCAGTTTATCCCTAACTGTGGGCCGACCCTACGAGCAGTACTTC; CDR3aa: CASSLSLTVGRPYEQYF
d_gene: -; j_gene: TRBJ1-2; abundance: -; v_gene: TRBV7-9; CDR3nt: TGTGCCAGCAGCTTCGGGGACTATGGCTACACCTTC; CDR3aa: CASSFGDYGYTF
d_gene: -; j_gene: TRBJ2-5; abundance: -; v_gene: TRBV11-2; CDR3nt: TGTGCCAGCAGCTTAGATGGGACTCCTGTCGAGACCCAGTACTTC; CDR3aa: CASSLDGTPVETQYF
d_gene: -; j_gene: TRBJ2-2; abundance: -; v_gene: TRBV19; CDR3nt: TGTGCCAGTAGTATAGGCTTGGGGCAAGGCACCGGGGAGCTGTTTTTT; CDR3aa: CASSIGLGQGTGELFF
d_gene: -; j_gene: TRBJ2-4; abundance: -; v_gene: TRBV15; CDR3nt: TGTGCCACCAGCAGAGGGACAGAAAACATTCAGTACTTC; CDR3aa: CATSRGTENIQYF
d_gene: TRBD1; j_gene: TRBJ2-2; abundance: -; v_gene: TRBV29-1; CDR3nt: TGCAGCGGAGGACAGGCGAACACCGGGGAGCTGTTTTTT; CDR3aa: CSGGQANTGELFF
d_gene: -; j_gene: TRBJ1-2; abundance: -; v_gene: TRBV5-4; CDR3nt: TGTGCCAGCAGCTTGGCCGGGTTCGGGGGCTACACCTTC; CDR3aa: CASSLAGFGGYTF
d_gene: -; j_gene: TRBJ1-1; abundance: -; v_gene: TRBV2; CDR3nt: TGTGCCAGCAGTGAAAGGGTGGGAGTGAACACTGAAGCTTTCTTT; CDR3aa: CASSERVGVNTEAFF
d_gene: -; j_gene: TRBJ2-5; abundance: -; v_gene: TRBV28; CDR3nt: TGTGCCAGCAGTTTATCGTACCATAGGACAGAACTGCAAGAGACCCAGTACTTC; CDR3aa: CASSLSYHRTELQETQYF
d_gene: TRBD1; j_gene: TRBJ1-1; abundance: -; v_gene: TRBV7-3; CDR3nt: TGTGCCAGCAGTGGGGACAGGGACTCTGAAGCTTTCTTT; CDR3aa: CASSGDRDSEAFF
d_gene: -; j_gene: TRBJ2-6; abundance: -; v_gene: TRBV29-1; CDR3nt: TGCAGCGTTGGATCAGGCTCTGGGGCCAACGTCCTGACTTTC; CDR3aa: CSVGSGSGANVLTF
d_gene: -; j_gene: TRBJ2-5; abundance: -; v_gene: TRBV10-3; CDR3nt: TGTGCCATCAGTGAGATTCACGGGGAGACCCAGTACTTC; CDR3aa: CAISEIHGETQYF
d_gene: -; j_gene: TRBJ2-5; abundance: -; v_gene: TRBV21-1; CDR3nt: TGTGCCAGCAGCAAAAAGGCGACAGGGAAACAAGAGACCCAGTACTTC; CDR3aa: CASSKKATGKQETQYF
d_gene: TRBD1; j_gene: TRBJ1-1; abundance: -; v_gene: TRBV5-1; CDR3nt: TGCGCCAGCAGCTTGGAACGACAGGGGGCCATAGCTTTCTTT; CDR3aa: CASSLERQGAIAFF
d_gene: -; j_gene: TRBJ1-2; abundance: -; v_gene: TRBV27; CDR3nt: TGTGCCAGCTCAACCAGGGGTAACTATGGCTACACCTTC; CDR3aa: CASSTRGNYGYTF
d_gene: -; j_gene: TRBJ2-3; abundance: -; v_gene: TRBV27; CDR3nt: TGTGCCAGCTGGAGGCGGGGTAGCACAGATACGCAGTATTTT; CDR3aa: CASWRRGSTDTQYF
d_gene: TRBD1; j_gene: TRBJ2-7; abundance: -; v_gene: TRBV5-6; CDR3nt: TGTGCCAGCAGCTGGGGACAGGGGGCCTACGAGCAGTACTTC; CDR3aa: CASSWGQGAYEQYF
d_gene: -; j_gene: TRBJ1-6; abundance: -; v_gene: TRBV12-5; CDR3nt: TGTGCTAGTGGCCTGGGGCAGCGTAATTCACCCCTCCACTTT; CDR3aa: CASGLGQRNSPLHF
d_gene: -; j_gene: TRBJ2-3; abundance: -; v_gene: TRBV5-8; CDR3nt: TGTGCCAGCAGCCTATTTCAGGGGGGACCAGATACGCAGTATTTT; CDR3aa: CASSLFQGGPDTQYF
d_gene: TRBD2; j_gene: TRBJ2-3; abundance: -; v_gene: TRBV5-4; CDR3nt: TGTGCCAGCACCCGGGGGGTCGGCACAGATACGCAGTATTTT; CDR3aa: CASTRGVGTDTQYF
d_gene: TRBD1; j_gene: TRBJ1-4; abundance: -; v_gene: TRBV18; CDR3nt: TGTGCCAGCTCACCCAGGGGGCAGGGGCGTAATGAAAAACTGTTTTTT; CDR3aa: CASSPRGQGRNEKLFF
d_gene: TRBD1; j_gene: TRBJ2-3; abundance: -; v_gene: TRBV10-2; CDR3nt: TGCGCCAGCAGTAAATGGGACAGCAGCACAGATACGCAGTATTTT; CDR3aa: CASSKWDSSTDTQYF
d_gene: -; j_gene: TRBJ1-4; abundance: once; v_gene: TRBV5-4; CDR3nt: TGTGCCAGCAGCTTTTCTTCGGGGAACGATGAAAAACTGTTTTTT; CDR3aa: CASSFSSGNDEKLFF
d_gene: TRBD1; j_gene: TRBJ2-7; abundance: -; v_gene: TRBV3-1/TRBV3-2; CDR3nt: TGTGCCAGCAGGCTTACAGGGGGCGAGCAGTACTTC; CDR3aa: CASRLTGGEQYF
d_gene: TRBD2; j_gene: TRBJ2-3; abundance: -; v_gene: TRBV4-3; CDR3nt: TGCGCCAGCAGCCAAGATCCTAGCGGGGGCACAGATACGCAGTATTTT; CDR3aa: CASSQDPSGGTDTQYF
d_gene: TRBD1; j_gene: TRBJ1-5; abundance: -; v_gene: TRBV3-1/TRBV3-2; CDR3nt: TGTGCCAGCAGCCAATCGTCCTTCGGTACAGGGGTTTGGGGCAATCAGCCCCAGCATTTT; CDR3aa: CASSQSSFGTGVWGNQPQHF
d_gene: -; j_gene: TRBJ2-3; abundance: -; v_gene: TRBV11-2; CDR3nt: TGTGCCAGCAGCTTGTCCTTGAGCACAGATACGCAGTATTTT; CDR3aa: CASSLSLSTDTQYF
d_gene: TRBD1; j_gene: TRBJ1-5; abundance: -; v_gene: TRBV19; CDR3nt: TGTGCCAGTAGCGACAGGGACCATCAGCCCCAGCATTTT; CDR3aa: CASSDRDHQPQHF
d_gene: -; j_gene: TRBJ1-6; abundance: -; v_gene: TRBV5-6; CDR3nt: TGTGCCAGCAGCTTGGTGAACAGGGTTGTAGCACCCCTCCACTTT; CDR3aa: CASSLVNRVVAPLHF